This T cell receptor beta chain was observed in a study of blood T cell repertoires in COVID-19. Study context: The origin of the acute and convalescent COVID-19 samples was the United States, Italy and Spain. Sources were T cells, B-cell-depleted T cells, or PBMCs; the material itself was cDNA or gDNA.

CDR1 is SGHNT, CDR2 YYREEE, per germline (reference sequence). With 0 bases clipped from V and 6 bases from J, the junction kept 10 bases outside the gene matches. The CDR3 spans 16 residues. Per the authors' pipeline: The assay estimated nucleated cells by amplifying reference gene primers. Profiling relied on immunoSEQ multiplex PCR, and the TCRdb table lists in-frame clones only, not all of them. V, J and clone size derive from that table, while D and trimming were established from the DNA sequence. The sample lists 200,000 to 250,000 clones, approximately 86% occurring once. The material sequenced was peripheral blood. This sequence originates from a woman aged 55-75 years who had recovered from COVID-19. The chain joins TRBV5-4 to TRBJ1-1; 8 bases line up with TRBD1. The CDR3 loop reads CASSLGSGGRRAEAFF. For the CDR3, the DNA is TGTGCCAGCAGCTTGGGGTCAGGGGGCCGGAGAGCTGAAGCTTTCTTT.